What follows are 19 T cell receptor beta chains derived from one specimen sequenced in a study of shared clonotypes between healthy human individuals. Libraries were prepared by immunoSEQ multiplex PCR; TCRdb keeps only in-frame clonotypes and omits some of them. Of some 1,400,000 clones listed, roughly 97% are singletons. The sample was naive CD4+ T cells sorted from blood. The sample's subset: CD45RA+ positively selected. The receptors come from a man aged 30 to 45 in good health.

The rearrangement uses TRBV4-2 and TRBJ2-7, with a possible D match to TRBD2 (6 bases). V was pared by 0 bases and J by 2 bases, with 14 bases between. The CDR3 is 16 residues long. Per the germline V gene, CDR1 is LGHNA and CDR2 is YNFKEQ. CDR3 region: CASSQDLAGPPYEQYF. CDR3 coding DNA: TGTGCCAGCAGCCAAGATTTGGCGGGGCCTCCCTACGAGCAGTACTTC.

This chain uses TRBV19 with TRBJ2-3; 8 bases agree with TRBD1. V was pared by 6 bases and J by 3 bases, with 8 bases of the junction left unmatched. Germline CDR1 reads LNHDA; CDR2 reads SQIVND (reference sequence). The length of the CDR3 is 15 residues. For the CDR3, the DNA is TGTGCCAGTAGCCGACAGGGGTGGTTAACAGATACGCAGTATTTT. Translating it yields CASSRQGWLTDTQYF. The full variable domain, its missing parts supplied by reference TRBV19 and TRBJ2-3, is DGGITQSPKYLFRKEGQNVTLSCEQNLNHDAMYWYRQDPGQGLRLIYYSQIVNDFQKGDIAEGYSVSREKKESFPLTVTSAQKNPTAFYLCASSRQGWLTDTQYFGPGTRLTVL.

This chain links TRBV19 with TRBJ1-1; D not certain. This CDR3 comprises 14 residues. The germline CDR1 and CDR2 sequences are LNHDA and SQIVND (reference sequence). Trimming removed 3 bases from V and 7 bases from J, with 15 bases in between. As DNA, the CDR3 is TGTGCCAGTAGTATTGGAGTGGGGTCGAGTGAAGCTTTCTTT. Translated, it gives CASSIGVGSSEAFF.

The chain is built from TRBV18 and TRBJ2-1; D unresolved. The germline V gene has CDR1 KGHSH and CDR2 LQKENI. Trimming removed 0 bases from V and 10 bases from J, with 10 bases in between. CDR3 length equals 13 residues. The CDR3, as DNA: TGTGCCAGCTCACCACCGGGCTACCGGGAGCAGTTCTTC. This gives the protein CASSPPGYREQFF.

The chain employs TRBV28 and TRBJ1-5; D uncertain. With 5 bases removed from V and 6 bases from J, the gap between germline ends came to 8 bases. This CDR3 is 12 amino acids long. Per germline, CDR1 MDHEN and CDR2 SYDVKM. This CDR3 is CASSLNIQPQHF. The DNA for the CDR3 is TGTGCCAGCAGTCTAAATATTCAGCCCCAGCATTTT.

The CDR3 sequence: CASSVGRREWTDTQYF. The CDR3 coding sequence is TGTGCCAGCAGCGTAGGTCGACGGGAGTGGACAGATACGCAGTATTTT. The V and J genes are TRBV9 and TRBJ2-3, with D perhaps matching TRBD2 (6 bases). V gave up 0 bases and J gave up 3 bases, with 14 bases separating them. The CDR3 is 16 amino acids. The germline V gene has CDR1 SGDLS and CDR2 YYNGEE.

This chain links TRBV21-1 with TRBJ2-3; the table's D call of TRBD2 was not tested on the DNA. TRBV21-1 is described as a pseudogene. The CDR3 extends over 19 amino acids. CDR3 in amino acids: CASSKAPRDSGVSTDTQYF. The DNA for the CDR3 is TGTGCCAGCAGCAAAGCCCCACGGGATAGCGGGGTCAGCACAGATACGCAGTATTTT.

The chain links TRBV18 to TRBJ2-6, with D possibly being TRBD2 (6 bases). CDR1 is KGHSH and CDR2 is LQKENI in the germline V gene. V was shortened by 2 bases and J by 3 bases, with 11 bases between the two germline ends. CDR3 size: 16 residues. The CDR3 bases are TGTGCCAGCTCACCAATCGAGGGAGGTGGGGCCAACGTCCTGACTTTC. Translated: CASSPIEGGGANVLTF.

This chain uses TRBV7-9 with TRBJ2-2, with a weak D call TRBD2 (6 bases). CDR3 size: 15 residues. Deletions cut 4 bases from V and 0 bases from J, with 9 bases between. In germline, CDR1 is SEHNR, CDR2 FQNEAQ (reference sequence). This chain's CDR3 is CASSSTRPNTGELFF. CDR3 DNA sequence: TGTGCCAGCAGCTCGACTAGACCGAACACCGGGGAGCTGTTTTTT.

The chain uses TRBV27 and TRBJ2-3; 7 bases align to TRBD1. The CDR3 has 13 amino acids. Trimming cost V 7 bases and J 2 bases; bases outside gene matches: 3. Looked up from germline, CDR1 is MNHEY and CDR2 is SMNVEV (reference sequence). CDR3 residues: CASTGQNTDTQYF. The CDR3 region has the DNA TGTGCCAGCACGGGACAGAACACAGATACGCAGTATTTT.

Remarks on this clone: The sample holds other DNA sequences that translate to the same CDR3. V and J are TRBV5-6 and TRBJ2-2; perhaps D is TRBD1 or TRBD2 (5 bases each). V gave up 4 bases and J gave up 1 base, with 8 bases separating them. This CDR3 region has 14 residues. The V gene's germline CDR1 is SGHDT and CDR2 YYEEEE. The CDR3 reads CASSLGRNTGELFF. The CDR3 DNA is TGTGCCAGCAGCCTGGGACGGAACACCGGGGAGCTGTTTTTT. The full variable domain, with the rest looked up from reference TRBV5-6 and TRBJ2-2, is DAGVTQSPTHLIKTRGQQVTLRCSPKSGHDTVSWYQQALGQGPQFIFQYYEEEERQRGNFPDRFSGHQFPNYSSELNVNALLLGDSALYLCASSLGRNTGELFFGEGSRLTVL.

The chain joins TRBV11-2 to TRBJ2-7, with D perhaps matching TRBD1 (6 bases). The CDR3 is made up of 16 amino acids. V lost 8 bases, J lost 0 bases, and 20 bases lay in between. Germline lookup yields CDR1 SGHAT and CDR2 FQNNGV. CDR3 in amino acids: CASAPPVGASSYEQYF. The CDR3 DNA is TGTGCCAGCGCTCCACCAGTGGGGGCGAGCTCCTACGAGCAGTACTTC.

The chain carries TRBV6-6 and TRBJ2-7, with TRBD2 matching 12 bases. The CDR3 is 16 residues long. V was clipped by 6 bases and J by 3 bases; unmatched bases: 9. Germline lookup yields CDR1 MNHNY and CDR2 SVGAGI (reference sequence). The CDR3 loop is CASSWGLAGGSYEQYF. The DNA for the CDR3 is TGTGCCAGCAGCTGGGGGCTAGCGGGAGGGAGCTACGAGCAGTACTTC.

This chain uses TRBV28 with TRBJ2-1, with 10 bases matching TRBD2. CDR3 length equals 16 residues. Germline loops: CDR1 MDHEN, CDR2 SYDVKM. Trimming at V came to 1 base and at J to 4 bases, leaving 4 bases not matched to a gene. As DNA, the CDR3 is TGTGCCAGCAGTTTATCTCTAGCGGGAGCTTACAATGAGCAGTTCTTC. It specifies CASSLSLAGAYNEQFF.

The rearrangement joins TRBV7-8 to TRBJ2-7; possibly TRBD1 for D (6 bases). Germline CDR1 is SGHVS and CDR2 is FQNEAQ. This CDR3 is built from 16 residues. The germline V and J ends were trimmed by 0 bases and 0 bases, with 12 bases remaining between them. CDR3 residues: CASSLADRGFSYEQYF. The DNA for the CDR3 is TGTGCCAGCAGCTTAGCGGACAGAGGATTCTCCTACGAGCAGTACTTC. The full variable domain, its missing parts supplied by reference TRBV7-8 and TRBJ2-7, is GAGVSQSPRYKVAKRGQDVALRCDPISGHVSLFWYQQALGQGPEFLTYFQNEAQLDKSGLPSDRFFAERPEGSVSTLKIQRTQQEDSAVYLCASSLADRGFSYEQYFGPGTRLTVT.

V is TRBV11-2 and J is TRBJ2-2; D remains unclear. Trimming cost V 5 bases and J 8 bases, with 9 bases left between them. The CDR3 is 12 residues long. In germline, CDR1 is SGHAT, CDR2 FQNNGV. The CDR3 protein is CASSAQRGELFF. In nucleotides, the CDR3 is TGTGCCAGCAGCGCACAGAGAGGGGAGCTGTTTTTT.

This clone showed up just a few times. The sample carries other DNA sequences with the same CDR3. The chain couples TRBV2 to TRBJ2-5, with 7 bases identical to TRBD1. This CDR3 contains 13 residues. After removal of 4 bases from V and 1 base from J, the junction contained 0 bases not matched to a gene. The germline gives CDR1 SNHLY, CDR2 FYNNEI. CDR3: CASSGTGQETQYF. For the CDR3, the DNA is TGTGCCAGCAGTGGGACAGGCCAAGAGACCCAGTACTTC.

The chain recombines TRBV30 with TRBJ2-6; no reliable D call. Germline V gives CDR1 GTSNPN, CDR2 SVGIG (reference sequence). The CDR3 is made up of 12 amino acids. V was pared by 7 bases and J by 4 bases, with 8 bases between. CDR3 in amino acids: CALSLGANVLTF. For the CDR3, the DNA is TGTGCCTTATCATTGGGGGCCAACGTCCTGACTTTC.

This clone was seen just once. DNA of the CDR3: TGTGCCAGCTGTGGTACCGGGGAGCTGTTTTTT. It codes for CASCGTGELFF. The rearrangement uses TRBV27 and TRBJ2-2; D ambiguous. V lost 8 bases and J lost 5, with 6 bases in between. From germline, CDR1 is MNHEY and CDR2 SMNVEV (reference sequence). The CDR3 loop spans 11 amino acids.